Here is one T cell receptor beta chain with its context. The entry originates in a study of naive and memory T cell subsets. An equimolar mix of two oligonucleotides served as the beta constant-region primer for TRBC1 and TRBC2. TCRdb re-analysed the UMI-ligation and nested PCR reads in MiXCR, keeping a single row per CDR3 protein. This table has 75,000 to 85,000 distinct CDR3 sequences, about 12% appearing once. The CDR3 runs 17 residues. CDR1 is ENHRY and CDR2 is SYGVKD in the germline V gene. V was pared by 6 bases and J by 2 bases, with 17 bases between. The TCR comes from a human donor in good health. The sequenced sample was central memory CD4+ T cells from blood. This rearrangement joins TRBV10-3 to TRBJ2-6; D unresolved. The CDR3 region has the DNA TGTGCCATCAGAGTAGGGATAGTAGGCACTGGGGCCAACGTCCTGACTTTC. Protein sequence: CAIRVGIVGTGANVLTF.